The source of this TCR beta chain is a study of T cell responses to AZD1222 COVID-19 vaccine. Findings and caveats of the study: CD4 TCRs covered the whole spike, strongest at regions 160-218 and 743-854. Once two AZD1222 doses were given, Spike-specific TCR breadth and depth went up.

CDR1 is MNHEY and CDR2 is SVGAGI in the germline V gene. The CDR3 covers 11 residues. V lost 6 bases to trimming and J lost 6 bases; unmatched junction nucleotides: 2. Repertoires were generated with immunoSEQ multiplex PCR, while TCRdb's copy carries only in-frame clones and drops some. The data show 100,000 to 150,000 clones, about nine tenths seen once. On this clone: Its antigen remains unknown.

The receptor was derived from an adult in good health. The sample in question was peripheral blood, obtained on day 0 of AZD1222 vaccination. This rearrangement joins TRBV6-5 to TRBJ2-7, with TRBD2 identical over 7 bases. CDR3 nucleotides: TGTGCCAGCAGAACGGGGGGCGAGCAGTACTTC. As protein: CASRTGGEQYF.